The next 15 T cell receptor beta chains were all read from a single sample in a study of cytomegalovirus exposure and HLA in healthy donors. PCR amplification relied on 60 Vbeta primers (plus 13 Jbeta primers). TCRdb's table, derived via immunoSEQ multiplex PCR, lists solely in-frame clones and lacks some. The sample consists of tens of thousands of clones, more than 70% of them appearing once. Sequenced material: PBMCs. The receptors here all came from a male donor in good health and CMV-seropositive.

The chain employs TRBV4-3 and TRBJ2-7; D is undetermined. Trimming cost V 0 bases and J 0 bases, with 6 bases left between them. This CDR3 comprises 14 residues. Germline V gene data show CDR1 as LGHNA and CDR2 as YSLEER. The DNA of the CDR3 is TGCGCCAGCAGCCAAGAACACCGCTCCTACGAGCAGTACTTC. Encoded protein: CASSQEHRSYEQYF.

Notes on this clone: Other DNA sequences within the sample encode an identical CDR3. The V gene is TRBV7-2, the J gene TRBJ2-7, with 12 positions matching TRBD1. The V segment lost 3 bases and the J segment 4 bases; nucleotides outside the gene matches: 1. CDR3 size: 14 residues. Looked up from germline, CDR1 is SGHTA and CDR2 is FQGNSA. In DNA, the CDR3 is TGTGCCAGCAGCTTGGGACAGGGGGCTTACGAGCAGTACTTC. Its protein product is CASSLGQGAYEQYF. Full variable domain (remainder filled in from reference TRBV7-2 and TRBJ2-7): GAGVSQSPSNKVTEKGKDVELRCDPISGHTALYWYRQSLGQGLEFLIYFQGNSAPDKSGLPSDRFSAERTGGSVSTLTIQRTQQEDSAVYLCASSLGQGAYEQYFGPGTRLTVT.

The gene calls are TRBV27 and TRBJ2-1; 10 bases line up with TRBD2. The CDR3 consists of 18 residues. The J segment lost 2 bases and the V segment lost 1 base, leaving 8 bases of the junction unmatched. Germline V CDR1 and CDR2: MNHEY, SMNVEV (reference sequence). CDR3 nucleotide sequence: TGTGCCAGCAGTTTATTGGGAAGCGGGAGGGTTGCCTACAATGAGCAGTTCTTC. Translated: CASSLLGSGRVAYNEQFF.

The CDR3 here is CASSLVRSNEQFF. The CDR3 coding sequence is TGCGCCAGCAGCTTGGTGCGGAGCAATGAGCAGTTCTTC. The chain employs TRBV5-1 and TRBJ2-1; D remains ambiguous. The germline V gene encodes CDR1 SGHRS and CDR2 YFSETQ. The CDR3 is 13 residues long. With 0 bases removed from V and 6 bases from J, the gap between germline ends came to 7 bases. Filled out from reference TRBV5-1 and TRBJ2-1, the complete variable domain reads KAGVTQTPRYLIKTRGQQVTLSCSPISGHRSVSWYQQTPGQGLQFLFEYFSETQRNKGNFPGRFSGRQFSNSRSEMNVSTLELGDSALYLCASSLVRSNEQFFGPGTRLTVL.

This chain uses TRBV15 with TRBJ1-2; 10 nucleotides agree with TRBD1. V shed 0 bases and J 7 bases; nucleotides not matched to a gene: 11. CDR3 size: 17 residues. Germline-derived CDR1 and CDR2 are LNHNV and YYDKDF (reference sequence). CDR3 DNA sequence: TGTGCCACCAGCAGAGATCAGGTGGGACAGGGGAAAATTGGCTACACCTTC. It codes for CATSRDQVGQGKIGYTF. Combining the CDR3 with reference TRBV15 and TRBJ1-2 gives the whole variable domain DAMVIQNPRYQVTQFGKPVTLSCSQTLNHNVMYWYQQKSSQAPKLLFHYYDKDFNNEADTPDNFQSRRPNTSFCFLDIRSPGLGDTAMYLCATSRDQVGQGKIGYTFGSGTRLTVV.

The chain has TRBV18 and TRBJ2-1; D remains unclear. Looked up from germline, CDR1 is KGHSH and CDR2 is LQKENI. Trimming took 2 bases from V and 9 from J, leaving 8 bases between them. CDR3 length: 12 residues. CDR3: CASSPEVGEQFF. As DNA, the CDR3 is TGTGCCAGCTCACCAGAGGTGGGTGAGCAGTTCTTC.

V is TRBV4-3 and J is TRBJ2-1; 13 bases are shared with TRBD2. The CDR3 runs 16 residues. Unmatched junction bases numbered 5, after V lost 0 bases and J lost 9 bases. From germline, CDR1 is LGHNA and CDR2 YSLEER. CDR3 sequence: CASSQELAGGPGEQFF. In DNA, the CDR3 is TGCGCCAGCAGCCAAGAACTAGCGGGAGGGCCTGGTGAGCAGTTCTTC.

This chain joins TRBV5-1 and TRBJ1-5; TRBD1 matches at 7 bases. The CDR3 extends over 13 amino acids. CDR1 and CDR2 from the germline V gene are SGHRS and YFSETQ. V lost 3 bases and J lost 4; bases outside the gene matches: 1. CDR3 sequence: CASSWDRNQPQHF. CDR3 nucleotide sequence: TGCGCCAGCAGCTGGGACAGAAATCAGCCCCAGCATTTT.

The chain uses TRBV7-2 and TRBJ2-5; 8 nucleotides align to TRBD1. CDR1 and CDR2 from the germline V gene are SGHTA and FQGNSA. V lost 3 bases and J lost 5; bases outside the gene matches: 8. The CDR3 length is 15 residues. CDR3 in amino acids: CASSLGPTGEETQYF. The CDR3 nucleotides read TGTGCCAGCAGCTTGGGACCGACAGGGGAGGAGACCCAGTACTTC.

This chain connects TRBV29-1 to TRBJ2-2; 13 nucleotides align to TRBD2. The length of the CDR3 is 17 residues. The germline CDR1 and CDR2 sequences are SQVTM and ANQGSEA. The ends lost 4 bases at V and 4 bases at J; junction bases unmatched: 9. Here the CDR3 reads CSVVRTSGSLFTGELFF. Written as DNA, the CDR3 is TGCAGCGTTGTCAGGACTAGCGGGAGTTTGTTCACCGGGGAGCTGTTTTTT.

This clone was picked up one time. This chain connects TRBV29-1 to TRBJ2-2; 8 bases align to TRBD1. V shed 0 bases, J shed 1 base, and the junction held 1 base outside the gene matches. The CDR3 runs 15 residues. In germline, CDR1 is SQVTM, CDR2 ANQGSEA. This chain's CDR3 is CSVEETGGNTGELFF. CDR3 in DNA: TGCAGCGTTGAAGAAACAGGGGGGAACACCGGGGAGCTGTTTTTT.

The rearrangement links TRBV7-6 to TRBJ2-7; D is possibly TRBD1 (5 bases). The CDR3 is made up of 15 amino acids. V shed 1 base and J shed 2 bases, with 12 bases lying between them. The germline CDR1 and CDR2 sequences are SGHVS and FNYEAQ. The CDR3 DNA follows: TGTGCCAGCAGCTTAGGGTCGGTAGGGGCCTACGAGCAGTACTTC. Translating gives CASSLGSVGAYEQYF. The variable domain in full, completed from reference TRBV7-6 and TRBJ2-7, reads GAGVSQSPRYKVTKRGQDVALRCDPISGHVSLYWYRQALGQGPEFLTYFNYEAQQDKSGLPNDRFSAERPEGSISTLTIQRTEQRDSAMYRCASSLGSVGAYEQYFGPGTRLTVT.

Points on this clone: The same CDR3 also results from other DNA sequences found in this sample. The chain carries TRBV18 and TRBJ1-2, with TRBD1 matching over 7 bases. CDR3 size: 13 residues. The V gene end was trimmed by 6 bases and the J gene end by 3 bases; junction bases not matched to a gene: 4. Germline CDR1 KGHSH, CDR2 LQKENI. The CDR3 protein is CASSPGQDYGYTF. The CDR3 DNA reads TGTGCCAGCTCCCCAGGACAGGACTATGGCTACACCTTC. Based on the CDR3 plus reference TRBV18 and TRBJ1-2, the full variable domain is NAGVMQNPRHLVRRRGQEARLRCSPMKGHSHVYWYRQLPEEGLKFMVYLQKENIIDESGMPKERFSAEFPKEGPSILRIQQVVRGDSAAYFCASSPGQDYGYTFGSGTRLTVV.

The V and J genes are TRBV7-3 and TRBJ2-7, with D perhaps matching TRBD1 (6 bases). The germline V gene has CDR1 SGHTA and CDR2 FQGTGA. The CDR3 has 15 amino acids. Trimming shortened V by 3 bases and J by 6 bases, and 18 bases separated the two germline ends. The CDR3 DNA sequence: TGTGCCAGCAGCTTGGGGACACCCGACATTTCCGAGCAGTACTTC. Translating gives CASSLGTPDISEQYF.

This chain links TRBV19 with TRBJ1-5; 7 bases agree with TRBD1. V gave up 6 bases and J gave up 3 bases; unmatched junction bases: 5. Germline V gene sequence: CDR1 LNHDA, CDR2 SQIVND (reference sequence). CDR3 length: 14 amino acids. The CDR3 sequence is CASRSGQLNQPQHF. Written as DNA, the CDR3 is TGTGCCAGTAGGTCGGGACAGCTCAATCAGCCCCAGCATTTT.